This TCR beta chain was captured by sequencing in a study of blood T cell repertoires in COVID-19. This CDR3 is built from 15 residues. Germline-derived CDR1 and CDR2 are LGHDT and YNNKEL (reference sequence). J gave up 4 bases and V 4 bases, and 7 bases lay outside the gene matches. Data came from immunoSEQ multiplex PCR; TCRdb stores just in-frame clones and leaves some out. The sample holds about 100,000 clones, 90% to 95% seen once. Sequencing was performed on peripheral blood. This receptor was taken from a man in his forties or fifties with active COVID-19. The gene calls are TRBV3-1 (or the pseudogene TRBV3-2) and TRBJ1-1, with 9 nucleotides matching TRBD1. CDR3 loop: CASSPPRDRATEAFF. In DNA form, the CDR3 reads TGTGCCAGCAGCCCCCCGAGGGACAGGGCCACTGAAGCTTTCTTT.